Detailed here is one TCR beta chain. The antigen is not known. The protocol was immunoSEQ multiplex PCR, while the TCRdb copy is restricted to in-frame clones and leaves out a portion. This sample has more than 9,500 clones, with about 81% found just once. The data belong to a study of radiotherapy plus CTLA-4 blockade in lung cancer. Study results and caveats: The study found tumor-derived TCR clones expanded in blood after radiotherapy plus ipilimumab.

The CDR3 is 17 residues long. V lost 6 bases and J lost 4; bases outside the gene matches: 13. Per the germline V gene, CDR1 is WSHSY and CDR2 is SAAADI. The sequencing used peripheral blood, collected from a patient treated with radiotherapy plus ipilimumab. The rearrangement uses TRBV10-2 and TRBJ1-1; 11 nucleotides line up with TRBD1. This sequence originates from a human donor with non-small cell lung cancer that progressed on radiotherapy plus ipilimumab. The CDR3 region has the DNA TGCGCCAGCAGATCGACAAGTCGGACAGGGGGCACCACTGAAGCTTTCTTT. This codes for CASRSTSRTGGTTEAFF.